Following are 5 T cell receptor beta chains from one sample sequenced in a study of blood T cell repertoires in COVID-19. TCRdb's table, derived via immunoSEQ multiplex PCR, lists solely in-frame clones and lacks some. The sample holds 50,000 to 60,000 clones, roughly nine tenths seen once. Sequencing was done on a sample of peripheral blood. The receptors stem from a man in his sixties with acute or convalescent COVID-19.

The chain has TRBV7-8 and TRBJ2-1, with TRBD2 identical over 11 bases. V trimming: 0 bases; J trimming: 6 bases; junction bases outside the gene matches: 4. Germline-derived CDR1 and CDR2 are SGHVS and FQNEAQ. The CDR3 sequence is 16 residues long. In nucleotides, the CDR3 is TGTGCCAGCAGCTTAGCGCGTAGCGGGGGGGGCAATGAGCAGTTCTTC. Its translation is CASSLARSGGGNEQFF.

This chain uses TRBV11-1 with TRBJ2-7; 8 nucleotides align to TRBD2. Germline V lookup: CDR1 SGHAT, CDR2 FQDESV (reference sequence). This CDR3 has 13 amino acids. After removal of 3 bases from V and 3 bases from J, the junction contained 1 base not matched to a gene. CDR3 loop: CASSFGGGYEQYF. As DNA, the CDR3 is TGTGCCAGCAGCTTCGGGGGGGGCTACGAGCAGTACTTC.

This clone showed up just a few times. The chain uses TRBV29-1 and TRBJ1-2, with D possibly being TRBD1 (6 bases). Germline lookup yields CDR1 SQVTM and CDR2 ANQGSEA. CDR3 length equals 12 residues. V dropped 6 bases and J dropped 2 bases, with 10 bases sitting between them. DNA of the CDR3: TGCAGCGTGGAAACAGGGAACTATGGCTACACCTTC. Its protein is CSVETGNYGYTF.

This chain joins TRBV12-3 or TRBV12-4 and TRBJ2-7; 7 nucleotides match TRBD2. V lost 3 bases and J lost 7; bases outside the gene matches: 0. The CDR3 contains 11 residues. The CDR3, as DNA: TGTGCCAGCAGTTTCGGGGGGGAGCAGTACTTC. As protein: CASSFGGEQYF.

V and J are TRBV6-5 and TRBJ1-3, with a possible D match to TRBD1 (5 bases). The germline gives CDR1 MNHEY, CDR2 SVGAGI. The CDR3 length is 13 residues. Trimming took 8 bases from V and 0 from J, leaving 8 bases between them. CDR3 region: CASAGGSGNTIYF. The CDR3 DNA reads TGTGCCAGCGCCGGGGGCTCTGGAAACACCATATATTTT.